What follows are 4 T cell receptor beta chains derived from one specimen sequenced in a study of shared clonotypes between healthy human individuals. Some clones are missing from TCRdb's copy, which holds only in-frame ones; the method was immunoSEQ multiplex PCR. The sample shows over 2,000,000 clones, just over 90% of them seen only once. Naive CD8 cells were CD45RO-negative, positively selected for CCR7, excluding terminally differentiated effector memory CD45RA+ cells. Sample: naive CD8+ T cells from PBMCs. The receptor source for this set is a man in his late teens or twenties in good health. Some clones in this sample may be carry-over from other donors' samples.

The chain recombines TRBV7-9 with TRBJ1-2; TRBD1 might be the D (5 bases). CDR1 is SEHNR, CDR2 FQNEAQ, per germline (reference sequence). The V and J ends lost 9 bases and 3 bases respectively, with 11 bases between them. The CDR3 is made up of 12 amino acids. CDR3 loop: CASRVGDYGYTF. The CDR3 DNA follows: TGTGCCAGTCGGGTGGGGGACTATGGCTACACCTTC. The full variable domain, completed using reference TRBV7-9 and TRBJ1-2, is DTGVSQNPRHKITKRGQNVTFRCDPISEHNRLYWYRQTLGQGPEFLTYFQNEAQLEKSRLLSDRFSAERPKGSFSTLEIQRTEQGDSAMYLCASRVGDYGYTFGSGTRLTVV.

The chain carries TRBV5-6 and TRBJ2-5; no reliable D call. The DNA end is more similar to TRBJ2-7, so the J call may be wrong. The CDR3 extends over 13 amino acids. Germline CDR1 reads SGHDT; CDR2 reads YYEEEE. In DNA, the CDR3 is TGTGCCAGCAGCTTGACGGACTCCTACGAGCAGTACTTC. This sequence encodes CASSLTDSYEQYF.

Of note for this clone: Other DNA sequences in this specimen translate into the identical CDR3. The rearrangement uses TRBV15 and TRBJ1-5; D is unclear. The CDR3 loop spans 12 amino acids. The V gene's germline CDR1 is LNHNV and CDR2 YYDKDF (reference sequence). V lost 5 bases and J lost 2, with 4 bases in between. This chain's CDR3 is CATSQGNQPQHF. The CDR3, as DNA: TGTGCCACCAGCCAGGGCAATCAGCCCCAGCATTTT. The full variable domain, in which reference TRBV15 and TRBJ1-5 provide the parts outside the CDR3, is DAMVIQNPRYQVTQFGKPVTLSCSQTLNHNVMYWYQQKSSQAPKLLFHYYDKDFNNEADTPDNFQSRRPNTSFCFLDIRSPGLGDTAMYLCATSQGNQPQHFGDGTRLSIL.

V gene TRBV10-3 combines with J gene TRBJ1-5; possibly TRBD1 for D (5 bases). The CDR3 loop spans 14 amino acids. Trimming took off 5 bases at V and 7 bases at J, with 15 bases between the two ends. Germline CDR1 is ENHRY and CDR2 is SYGVKD. CDR3 amino acids: CAISKGRVEQPQHF. CDR3 DNA: TGTGCCATCAGTAAGGGCAGGGTAGAGCAGCCCCAGCATTTT.